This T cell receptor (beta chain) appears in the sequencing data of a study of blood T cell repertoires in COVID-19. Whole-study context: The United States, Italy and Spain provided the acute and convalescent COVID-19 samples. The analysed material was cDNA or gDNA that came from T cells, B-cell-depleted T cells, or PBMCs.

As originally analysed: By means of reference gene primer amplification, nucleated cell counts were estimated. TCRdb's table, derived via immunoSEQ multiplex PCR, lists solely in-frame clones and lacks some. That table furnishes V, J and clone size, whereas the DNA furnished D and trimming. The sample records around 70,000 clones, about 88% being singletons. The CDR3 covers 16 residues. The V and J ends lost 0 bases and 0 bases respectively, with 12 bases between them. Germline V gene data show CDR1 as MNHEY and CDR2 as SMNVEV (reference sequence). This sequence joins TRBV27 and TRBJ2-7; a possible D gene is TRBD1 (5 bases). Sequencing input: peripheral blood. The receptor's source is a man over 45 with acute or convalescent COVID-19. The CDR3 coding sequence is TGTGCCAGCAGTTTATCGGGTTTTGGGGCCTCCTACGAGCAGTACTTC. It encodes CASSLSGFGASYEQYF.